Listed below are T cell receptor beta chains from one sample, sequenced in a study of T cells in Graves' hyperthyroidism and ophthalmopathy. TCRdb re-analysed the multiplex PCR reads in MiXCR, keeping a single row per CDR3 protein. The repertoire holds 300,000 to 450,000 distinct CDR3 sequences, with approximately 14% as singletons. The sample taken for sequencing was blood. These receptors originate from a woman between 18 and 29 years old with Graves' hyperthyroidism that later progressed to Graves' ophthalmopathy. The CDR3 runs from the conserved cysteine through the conserved F or W. Fields, in order: CDR3 length, V gene, D gene, J gene, clone size, CDR3 protein, CDR3 DNA. A D gene is named only where the DNA matches it firmly. Clone size appears in some rows only: once, few, many, or a class for an expanded clone.

CDR3 length: 14
V gene: TRBV18
D gene: NA
J gene: TRBJ2-1
clone size: NA
CDR3 protein: CASSPAPSYNEQFF
CDR3 DNA: TGTGCCAGCTCACCTGCTCCCTCCTACAATGAGCAGTTCTTC

CDR3 length: 15
V gene: TRBV3-1
D gene: TRBD2
J gene: TRBJ2-7
clone size: NA
CDR3 protein: CASSHETSWTYEQYF
CDR3 DNA: TGTGCCAGCAGCCACGAGACTAGCTGGACCTACGAGCAGTACTTC

CDR3 length: 14
V gene: TRBV20-1
D gene: NA
J gene: TRBJ2-2
clone size: NA
CDR3 protein: CSARELTNTGELFF
CDR3 DNA: TGCAGTGCTAGAGAGCTGACGAACACCGGGGAGCTGTTTTTT

CDR3 length: 15
V gene: TRBV6-1
D gene: TRBD1
J gene: TRBJ2-1
clone size: many
CDR3 protein: CASSFTGQGYNEQFF
CDR3 DNA: TGTGCCAGCAGTTTCACAGGACAGGGCTACAATGAGCAGTTCTTC

CDR3 length: 15
V gene: TRBV6-2/TRBV6-3
D gene: TRBD2
J gene: TRBJ2-7
clone size: many
CDR3 protein: CASIIAGGPHYEQYF
CDR3 DNA: TGTGCCAGCATTATAGCGGGAGGGCCACACTACGAGCAGTACTTC

CDR3 length: 14
V gene: TRBV19
D gene: TRBD1
J gene: TRBJ1-1
clone size: few
CDR3 protein: CATMDRASNTEAFF
CDR3 DNA: TGTGCCACTATGGACAGGGCATCCAACACTGAAGCTTTCTTT

CDR3 length: 15
V gene: TRBV28
D gene: TRBD2
J gene: TRBJ2-7
clone size: many
CDR3 protein: CASYTGQREFYEQYF
CDR3 DNA: TGTGCCAGCTATACAGGCCAGCGGGAGTTTTACGAGCAGTACTTC

CDR3 length: 14
V gene: TRBV29-1
D gene: NA
J gene: TRBJ1-1
clone size: many
CDR3 protein: CSVERRVSNTEAFF
CDR3 DNA: TGCAGCGTTGAACGCAGGGTATCGAACACTGAAGCTTTCTTT

CDR3 length: 13
V gene: TRBV7-2
D gene: NA
J gene: TRBJ2-5
clone size: many
CDR3 protein: CASSFEAGKTQYF
CDR3 DNA: TGTGCCAGCAGCTTTGAAGCTGGGAAGACCCAGTACTTC

CDR3 length: 14
V gene: TRBV5-1
D gene: NA
J gene: TRBJ1-3
clone size: few
CDR3 protein: CASSLDVSGNTIYF
CDR3 DNA: TGCGCCAGCAGCTTGGATGTATCGGGAAACACCATATATTTT

CDR3 length: 15
V gene: TRBV6-1
D gene: NA
J gene: TRBJ1-5
clone size: many
CDR3 protein: CASSQVSGLNQPQHF
CDR3 DNA: TGTGCCAGCAGTCAGGTATCGGGCCTCAATCAGCCCCAGCATTTT

CDR3 length: 16
V gene: TRBV2
D gene: NA
J gene: TRBJ2-1
clone size: many
CDR3 protein: CASSEVIVVSYNEQFF
CDR3 DNA: TGTGCCAGCAGTGAAGTCATTGTGGTCTCCTACAATGAGCAGTTCTTC

CDR3 length: 15
V gene: TRBV2
D gene: TRBD2
J gene: TRBJ2-1
clone size: NA
CDR3 protein: CASSIRGTTYNEQFF
CDR3 DNA: TGTGCCAGCAGTATTAGAGGGACTACCTACAATGAGCAGTTCTTC

CDR3 length: 17
V gene: TRBV15
D gene: NA
J gene: TRBJ2-7
clone size: few
CDR3 protein: CATSRDYTGGPPYEQYF
CDR3 DNA: TGTGCCACCAGCAGAGATTATACCGGGGGGCCCCCCTACGAGCAGTACTTC

CDR3 length: 14
V gene: TRBV10-2
D gene: NA
J gene: TRBJ2-7
clone size: NA
CDR3 protein: CASSVSGAFNEQYF
CDR3 DNA: TGCGCCAGCAGTGTATCGGGGGCATTCAACGAGCAGTACTTC

CDR3 length: 15
V gene: TRBV19
D gene: NA
J gene: TRBJ1-5
clone size: few
CDR3 protein: CASSIGQVFNQPQHF
CDR3 DNA: TGTGCCAGTAGTATAGGACAGGTCTTCAATCAGCCCCAGCATTTT